The clone carrying this T cell receptor (beta chain) was found a few times. Produced via immunoSEQ multiplex PCR; TCRdb's table is partial and in-frame only. The sample includes about 190,000 clones, 86% seen only once; the top ten take roughly 9.1%. This entry belongs to a study of blood T cell repertoires in COVID-19. The wider study: Sources were T cells, B-cell-depleted T cells, or PBMCs; the material itself was cDNA or gDNA.

Residents of about two dozen US areas, aged about 18 to 95 years, made up the participants. Self-reported history from a screening survey and questionnaire set each donor's cohort. Symptom resolution, clearance, or two negative PCRs marked the recovered donors of Cohort 3. Germline V gives CDR1 WNHNN, CDR2 SYGVQD (reference sequence). This CDR3 spans 20 amino acids. The trim removed 3 bases at V and 4 bases at J, leaving 18 bases unmatched. V and J are TRBV10-1 and TRBJ2-1; 10 positions match TRBD2. This receptor was obtained from a woman in her 30s who had recovered from COVID-19. Sequencing was done on a sample of PBMCs or T cells enriched from blood (not recorded which). The CDR3 spells CASSDSGLAEYGEGYNEQFF. As DNA, the CDR3 is TGCGCCAGCAGTGATAGCGGACTAGCGGAGTATGGGGAAGGGTACAATGAGCAGTTCTTC.